The clone carrying this T cell receptor (beta chain) came up once. The data were obtained in a study of blood T cell repertoires in COVID-19. Study-wide background: COVID-19 samples from acute and convalescent phases originated in the United States, Italy and Spain. Sample material is recorded as cDNA or gDNA derived from T cells, B-cell-depleted T cells, or PBMCs.

Germline CDR1 SGHRS, CDR2 YFSETQ. The CDR3 sequence is 17 residues long. With V trimmed by 3 bases and J by 4 bases, 10 bases remained unmatched. The data were produced by immunoSEQ multiplex PCR, yet TCRdb's version contains in-frame clones alone and is incomplete. The sample contains 150,000 to 200,000 clones, 80% to 90% of which appear only once. The sequence came from a man aged 18 to 29 who had recovered from COVID-19. The chain joins TRBV5-1 to TRBJ1-6, with TRBD1 matching 7 bases. Sample: peripheral blood. CDR3 residues: CASSSTSGQIYNSPLHF. CDR3 in DNA: TGCGCCAGCAGCTCTACGTCGGGACAGATATATAATTCACCCCTCCACTTT.